This T cell receptor (beta chain) emerged from a study of CD8 T cells in Susac syndrome. Random-hexamer reverse transcription was applied to about 0.45 to 1 ug RNA. TCRdb called the immunoSEQ multiplex PCR reads again in MiXCR, with one record for every CDR3 protein. Found here are some 200,000 distinct CDR3 sequences, roughly 94% of them singletons; the top ten hold about 0.15%. Negative magnetic isolation gave CD8+ and CD4+ cells; FACS enriched CD8+ TEMRA. This CDR3 spans 15 amino acids. Germline V gene data show CDR1 as MGHRA and CDR2 as YSYEKL. V dropped 0 bases and J dropped 7 bases, with 13 bases sitting between them.

The receptor was derived from a human donor with Susac syndrome. The chain employs TRBV4-1 and TRBJ2-1; D may be TRBD2 (7 bases). The source material was CD8+ T cells from PBMCs. The CDR3 loop reads CASSQDGGGYNEQFF. For the CDR3, the DNA is TGCGCCAGCAGCCAAGATGGGGGGGGCTATAATGAGCAGTTCTTC.